The T cell receptor (beta chain) described here comes from a study of blood T cell repertoires in COVID-19 (dated by TCRdb to 2020 to 2022). Turning to the overall study: Collaborator samples came from the United States, Italy and Spain and covered acute and convalescent phases of COVID-19. The material from the prospective study consisted of cDNA or gDNA derived from T cells, B-cell-depleted T cells, or PBMCs. Subjects who had been exposed to COVID-19, were actively infected with it, or had recovered from it provided the deeply sampled blood TCRbeta repertoires that made up the dataset. Where available, HLA class I and class II types were taken from metadata supplied by the sample provider and were not determined by assay-based typing. The samples were drawn from two sources: the first 160 participants of the ongoing ImmuneRACE study, and 1,000 to 1,500 subjects contributed by 6 global collaborators. A freely available public database, intended as a resource for researchers studying the immune response to SARS-CoV-2, is where the repertoires were released. A de-identified subject ID, COVID-19 status, age in years and sex were almost always included in the sample metadata.

For this clone: It has no known antigen specificity. No qualities accompany the bases; no much larger clone lies one base away.

From the cysteine through the phenylalanine, the CDR3 covers 13 amino acids. Only the CDR3 region is kept as DNA, spanning 39 bases read in frame from base 1. According to the germline V gene, CDR1 reads LGHNA and CDR2 reads YSLEER. Deletion took 0 bases off V and 4 bases off J, with a span of 6 bases between the germline ends. Each collaborating institution followed its own protocols to collect whole blood in K2EDTA tubes. For TCRbeta analysis, collaborator samples were shipped as frozen whole blood, as isolated PBMCs, or as DNA extracted from either sample type. The paper's findings and limits, for the study overall: Clinical and demographic metadata were provided uncurated, with the amount varying by source and participant.

The immunoSEQ Assay, a bias-controlled multiplex PCR, was used to amplify TCRbeta CDR3 regions from genomic DNA. The source study handled its data this way. Within the assay, amplification of reference gene primers was used to estimate how many nucleated cells each sample contained. To quantify the absolute abundance of each unique TCRbeta CDR3 rearrangement, sequence reads were collapsed and filtered. Productive Simpson clonality was computed per sample as the square root of Simpson's diversity index over productive rearrangements. As stored in TCRdb, this immuneACCESS dataset retains in-frame rearrangements with V and J assigned. A fraction of the clones does not appear; measured against another copy, unresolved V genes explain less than half of the discrepancy, and the remainder lacks a known reason. D and trimming were read from the DNA, whereas the V and J calls and clone size are those reported in that table. The sample records approximately 61,000 clones, around nine tenths of which are singletons. The top ten hold roughly 18% of the sample.

The chain employs TRBV4-3 and TRBJ1-2; no D gene can be assigned with confidence. Specimen: peripheral blood. This TCR came from a woman older than 75 with active COVID-19. The CDR3 amino acid sequence is: CASSQDPGYGYTF. The bases are TGCGCCAGCAGCCAAGATCCAGGCTATGGCTACACCTTC.